Below are 23 T cell receptor beta chains sequenced from a single sample in a study of tumor and adjacent non-tumor tissue in lung cancer. This sample's RNA came from whole unsorted tissue. This non-tumor lung sample came from over 3 cm beyond the tumor edge. A modified ARM-PCR protocol with three rounds of nested PCR amplified TCRbeta. TCRdb re-analysed the multiplex PCR reads in MiXCR, keeping a single row per CDR3 protein. The sample records 80,000 to 100,000 distinct CDR3 sequences, 75% to 85% being singletons. The specimen sequenced was distant non-tumor lung tissue. The receptors originated from a man between 60 and 75 years old with small cell lung cancer.

With respect to this clonotype: Germline is not matched at one junction end, which may reflect a read error. The chain carries TRBV6-5 and TRBJ2-1; either TRBD1 or TRBD2 may fit D (5 bases each). The CDR3 sequence is 15 residues long. CDR1 and CDR2 from the germline V gene are MNHEY and SVGAGI. The CDR3 loop reads CANSYSRGVGNEQFF. DNA for the CDR3: TGCGCCAACAGTTACTCTAGGGGAGTGGGTAATGAGCAGTTCTTC.

This clonotype occurred once. This may be a read error, as it is one base from a much larger clone. The chain employs TRBV5-1 and TRBJ2-7, with D possibly being TRBD1 (6 bases). The CDR3 runs 17 residues. Germline loops: CDR1 SGHRS, CDR2 YFSETQ. Trimming took off 1 base at V and 5 bases at J, with 22 bases between the two ends. CDR3 sequence: CASSLNNTPGQLDEQYF. CDR3 bases: TGCGCCAGCAGCTTGAATAACACACCGGGACAACTTGACGAGCAGTACTTC.

This clonotype was seen repeatedly, ten times or more. This chain uses TRBV12-3 or TRBV12-4 with TRBJ1-2, with unresolved D. The CDR3 totals 13 residues. V was pared by 6 bases and J by 2 bases, with 10 bases between. The CDR3 loop is CASSPQANYGYTF. The CDR3 DNA is TGTGCCAGCAGCCCCCAGGCGAACTATGGCTACACCTTC.

In regard to this clonotype: The conserved final phenylalanine or tryptophan is absent from the CDR3, which likely points to a read error. The V and J genes are TRBV29-1 and TRBJ2-1; D uncertain. Trimming took 0 bases from V and 7 from J, leaving 16 bases between them. Germline CDR1 is SQVTM and CDR2 is ANQGSEA. The CDR3 covers 15 residues. Written as DNA, the CDR3 is TGCAGCGTTGAAGATAGGCGTAAGAGGTTAAATGAGCAGTTCTTA. Its translation is CSVEDRRKRLNEQFL.

Notes on this clonotype: Lacking the conserved final phenylalanine or tryptophan, this CDR3 likely reflects a read error. The chain uses TRBV6-6 and TRBJ1-6; no definite D call. The germline V gene has CDR1 MNHNY and CDR2 SVGAGI (reference sequence). Trimming cost V 4 bases and J 8 bases, with 12 bases left between them. The CDR3 length is 14 residues. The CDR3 spells CASSSGLGDSPLHI. CDR3 sequence (DNA): TGTGCCAGCAGTTCGGGATTGGGTGATTCACCCCTCCACATT.

The chain couples TRBV4-1 to TRBJ2-6, with TRBD1 matching 9 bases. J gave up 2 bases and V 7 bases, and 15 bases lay outside the gene matches. The CDR3 is 19 amino acids. Germline V gene data show CDR1 as MGHRA and CDR2 as YSYEKL. The CDR3 bases are TGCGCCAGCAACCAGGAGTGGGGGACAGGGAACGCTGGGGCCAACGTCCTGACTTTC. It yields the protein CASNQEWGTGNAGANVLTF.

The V gene is TRBV4-1, the J gene TRBJ1-1, with D possibly TRBD1 on 6 matching bases. V lost 1 base, J lost 5 bases, and 14 bases lay in between. The CDR3 is made up of 15 amino acids. Germline CDR1 reads MGHRA; CDR2 reads YSYEKL. CDR3 amino acids: CASSQVGGRGTEAFF. The CDR3 DNA sequence: TGCGCCAGCAGCCAAGTTGGGGGGCGTGGTACTGAAGCTTTCTTT.

Turning to this clonotype: One end of the junction does not line up with germline, which may come from a read error. The chain links TRBV29-1 to TRBJ1-2; D perhaps matches TRBD1 (6 bases). The CDR3 runs to 15 residues. Germline CDR1 is SQVTM and CDR2 is ANQGSEA. In nucleotides, the CDR3 is TGCAGCGTTGAAGATCGTAAGATGACAGGCTATGGCTACACGTTC. This codes for CSVEDRKMTGYGYTF.

Only one count was recorded for this clonotype. This is likely a read error, given that the CDR3 carries no conserved phenylalanine or tryptophan at its end. The gene calls are TRBV12-3 or TRBV12-4 and TRBJ2-4; D gene ambiguous. Trimming shortened V by 3 bases and J by 0 bases, and 6 bases separated the two germline ends. The CDR3 consists of 14 residues. CDR3 sequence (DNA): TGTGCCAGCAGTTTGCGAGTAGCCAAAAACATTCAGTACTCC. Its protein is CASSLRVAKNIQYS.

This clonotype was observed once. An end of the junction differs from the germline gene, which may be a read error. The chain is built from TRBV6-5 and TRBJ2-3, with a tentative D call TRBD2 (5 bases). Germline CDR1 reads MNHEY; CDR2 reads SVGAGI. This CDR3 comprises 11 residues. CDR3 bases: TGTGCCAACAGCGTGGGAGATACGCAATATTTT. Amino acids: CANSVGDTQYF.

Concerning this clonotype itself: The junction and the germline gene differ at one end; a read error may be behind it. The rearrangement links TRBV29-1 to TRBJ1-2; possible D gene TRBD1, 6 bases. The CDR3 covers 14 residues. Germline V gives CDR1 SQVTM, CDR2 ANQGSEA. In nucleotides, the CDR3 is TGCAGCGTTGAATCGGGACATGGCAGCTATTGCTACACCTTC. Translating it yields CSVESGHGSYCYTF.

The chain carries TRBV7-3 and TRBJ2-3; TRBD1 aligns across 9 bases. The CDR3 has 13 amino acids. The V and J ends lost 5 bases and 6 bases, in that order; junction bases with no gene match: 3. Germline V CDR1 and CDR2: SGHTA, FQGTGA. The CDR3 region is CASSLGTGDTQYF. CDR3 coding DNA: TGTGCCAGCAGCCTCGGGACAGGGGATACGCAGTATTTT.

Points on this clonotype: The conserved phenylalanine or tryptophan normally closing the CDR3 is absent here, so this likely arose from a read error. This rearrangement joins TRBV29-1 to TRBJ2-2; possibly TRBD2 for D (5 bases). CDR3 length: 14 amino acids. Germline loops: CDR1 SQVTM, CDR2 ANQGSEA. The CDR3 region is CSAVSSLNTEELFY. The CDR3 bases are TGTAGCGCTGTTAGTAGTCTGAACACCGAGGAGCTGTTTTAT.

Worth noting for this clonotype: This CDR3 fails to terminate in the conserved phenylalanine or tryptophan, so it likely reflects a read error. V is TRBV29-1 and J is TRBJ2-3, with TRBD1 identical over 8 bases. The V gene's germline CDR1 is SQVTM and CDR2 ANQGSEA. CDR3 length equals 13 residues. This CDR3 reads CSGGQARGDTQYL. The CDR3 DNA follows: TGTAGTGGGGGACAGGCTCGGGGAGATACGCAGTATCTT.

To note about this clonotype: Since the CDR3 does not end with the conserved phenylalanine or tryptophan, this likely comes from a read error. The DNA is left out, because the CDR3 cannot be placed on it with certainty; the CDR3 is given as TCRdb lists it. The chain carries TRBV12-3 or TRBV12-4 and TRBJ2-5; TRBD1, the D gene given by the table, was not confirmed from the DNA. The CDR3 numbers 14 amino acids, ends counted. The CDR3 reads CVSSIMDREETQYI.

The genes are TRBV30 and TRBJ2-4; the match to TRBD1 covers 9 bases. This CDR3 has 16 amino acids. V lost 5 bases to trimming and J lost 4 bases; unmatched junction nucleotides: 12. Germline CDR1 and CDR2: GTSNPN and SVGIG (reference sequence). CDR3 protein: CAWCAGTGRAKNIQYF. Here the CDR3 DNA reads TGTGCCTGGTGTGCGGGGACAGGGAGAGCTAAAAACATTCAGTACTTC. Full variable domain (remainder filled in from reference TRBV30 and TRBJ2-4): SQTIHQWPATLVQPVGSPLSLECTVEGTSNPNLYWYRQAAGRGLQLLFYSVGIGQISSEVPQNLSASRPQDRQFILSSKKLLLSDSGFYLCAWCAGTGRAKNIQYFGAGTRLSVL.

Comments on this clonotype: A much larger clone differs by one base, so this may be a read error. V and J are TRBV20-1 and TRBJ2-3; TRBD2 matches 8 bases. V dropped 6 bases and J dropped 6; count of bases not matched to a gene: 14. The CDR3 spans 15 residues. Per germline, CDR1 DFQATT and CDR2 SNEGSKA (reference sequence). In nucleotides, the CDR3 is TGCAGTGCCCGGGGGGGTTTTGATGGAGGGGATACGCAGTATTTT. Protein product: CSARGGFDGGDTQYF.

Regarding this clonotype: With a much larger clone just one base away, this may be a read error. The chain is built from TRBV7-9 and TRBJ2-3; unclear D gene. There are 12 residues in the CDR3. CDR1 and CDR2 from the germline V gene are SEHNR and FQNEAQ (reference sequence). The CDR3: CASSFKRDTPYF. In DNA, the CDR3 is TGTGCCAGCAGCTTCAAGCGAGATACGCCGTATTTT.

With respect to this clonotype: Without the conserved terminal phenylalanine or tryptophan, this CDR3 likely stems from a read error. The V and J genes are TRBV7-3 and TRBJ2-1; 10 bases are shared with TRBD2. The CDR3 loop spans 14 amino acids. After removal of 5 bases from V and 10 bases from J, the junction contained 8 bases not matched to a gene. The germline gives CDR1 SGHTA, CDR2 FQGTGA. Here the CDR3 DNA reads TGTGCCAGCAGCCCAGGAGCGGGGGGGATGGAGCAGTTCTCC. It is translated as CASSPGAGGMEQFS.

With regard to this clonotype: The junction departs from germline at one end; a sequencing error may be responsible. This chain uses TRBV29-1 with TRBJ2-7, with D tentatively TRBD2 (5 bases). The V gene's germline CDR1 is SQVTM and CDR2 ANQGSEA. The CDR3 is made up of 12 amino acids. Here the CDR3 DNA reads TGTAGCGCCCGTGACATCTCCTACGAGCAGTACTTC. It is translated as CSARDISYEQYF.

The rearrangement joins TRBV12-5 to TRBJ2-7, with D maybe TRBD1 (5 bases). Germline V lookup: CDR1 LGHNT, CDR2 FRNRAP. CDR3 length equals 12 residues. The V gene lost 8 bases and the J gene lost 6 bases, with 14 bases spanning the gap. The CDR3 coding sequence is TGTGCTAGTTGTCTCCCTAGGGGCGAGCAGTACTTC. Amino acids: CASCLPRGEQYF.

A note on this clonotype: At one end the junction does not follow the germline gene, possibly because of a read error. This rearrangement joins TRBV11-3 to TRBJ2-1, with TRBD2 as a possible D gene (6 bases). The CDR3 extends over 17 amino acids. Germline V gives CDR1 SGHNT, CDR2 YENEEA. Written as DNA, the CDR3 is TGTGTCAGCAGCTCTCTAGGTGGAGGGGTGTCCTACAATGAGCTGTTCTTC. Translation: CVSSSLGGGVSYNELFF.

Of note for this clonotype: At one end the junction does not follow the germline gene, possibly because of a read error. The chain employs TRBV6-1 and TRBJ2-7; 7 nucleotides line up with TRBD1. CDR1 MNHNS and CDR2 SASEGT come from the germline V gene. CDR3 length: 15 amino acids. DNA for the CDR3: TGTGCCAGCAGTGAAAGGGACAGCCGCACCTACGAGCAATACTTC. Translating gives CASSERDSRTYEQYF.